The 21 T cell receptor beta chains given below trace back to one sample, sequenced in a study of OX40 agonist ivuxolimab in advanced cancers. Profiled with immunoSEQ multiplex PCR; TCRdb holds only in-frame clones, not every one. This repertoire shows some 31,000 clones, around four fifths found once; its top ten account for under 25%. Sequenced material: CD4+ or CD8+ T cells sorted from blood, taken in a trial of the OX40 agonist ivuxolimab. Receptors were obtained from an adult with an advanced solid tumor such as melanoma, head and neck, liver or kidney cancer.

V gene TRBV5-1 combines with J gene TRBJ2-2; 9 positions agree with TRBD1. CDR3 length: 15 residues. With 3 bases clipped from V and 7 bases from J, the junction kept 7 bases outside the gene matches. CDR1 is SGHRS and CDR2 is YFSETQ in the germline V gene. The CDR3 loop is CASSWGQGRIGELFF. For the CDR3, the DNA is TGCGCCAGCAGCTGGGGACAGGGACGAATCGGGGAGCTGTTTTTT.

V usage is TRBV23-1 and J usage is TRBJ2-3; 10 bases map to TRBD1. TRBV23-1 is placed among ORFs of uncertain function. J was trimmed by 4 bases and V by 2 bases; bases with no gene match: 9. This CDR3 is built from 17 residues. The chain's CDR3 is CASSQNRDRGPADTQYF. CDR3 nucleotide sequence: TGCGCCAGCAGTCAAAACCGGGACAGGGGCCCAGCAGATACGCAGTATTTT.

A single count supports this clone. The chain links TRBV5-1 to TRBJ2-3; 9 nucleotides align to TRBD2. The germline V gene has CDR1 SGHRS and CDR2 YFSETQ. This CDR3 has 17 amino acids. V lost 3 bases, J lost 1 base, and 9 bases stayed unmatched. In DNA form, the CDR3 reads TGCGCCAGCAGCTCCGGGCTAGCGGGGAGGGGCACAGATACGCAGTATTTT. Protein sequence: CASSSGLAGRGTDTQYF.

The chain combines TRBV6-5 with TRBJ1-2, with a weak D call TRBD1 (6 bases). CDR1 and CDR2 (germline): MNHEY, SVGAGI. This CDR3 is 13 amino acids long. The V end was cut by 6 bases, the J end by 3 bases, with 11 bases between. CDR3 nucleotide sequence: TGTGCCAGCAGAACAGGGTCCTACTATGGCTACACCTTC. This encodes CASRTGSYYGYTF.

This sequence joins TRBV30 and TRBJ1-2; D gene uncertain. CDR3 size: 12 residues. V dropped 1 base and J dropped 6 bases, with 9 bases sitting between them. CDR1 and CDR2 (germline): GTSNPN, SVGIG (reference sequence). The CDR3 nucleotides read TGTGCCTGGAGTGCATTCGGGGATGGCTACACCTTC. This translates into CAWSAFGDGYTF.

V usage is TRBV14 and J usage is TRBJ1-4; TRBD1 might be the D (5 bases). Germline assignment: CDR1 SGHDN and CDR2 FVKESK. The CDR3 is 15 amino acids. Trimming pared 1 base from V and 5 bases from J, leaving 11 bases between. CDR3 region: CASSQVGGFNEKLFF. The CDR3 DNA reads TGTGCCAGCAGCCAAGTCGGGGGGTTCAATGAAAAACTGTTTTTT.

The chain couples TRBV28 to TRBJ2-7; 8 bases align to TRBD2. V shed 6 bases and J 3 bases; nucleotides not matched to a gene: 13. Germline V lookup: CDR1 MDHEN, CDR2 SYDVKM. The CDR3 spans 16 residues. CDR3 nucleotides: TGTGCCAGCAGCCCCATACGGGGGGGTAGCCTCTACGAGCAGTACTTC. Translated, it gives CASSPIRGGSLYEQYF.

The J gene is TRBJ2-3, the V gene TRBV5-4; TRBD2 aligns across 13 bases. Per the germline V gene, CDR1 is SGHNT and CDR2 is YYREEE (reference sequence). This CDR3 has 17 residues. Trimming took 4 bases from V and 5 from J; bases not matched to a gene: 10. The CDR3 protein is CASSITSGGAVLDTQYF. The CDR3 bases are TGTGCCAGCAGCATAACTAGCGGGGGGGCCGTCCTAGATACGCAGTATTTT.

This chain uses TRBV6-1 with TRBJ2-1, with 11 bases matching TRBD1. J lost 9 bases, V lost 1 base, and 5 bases had no gene match. Germline values: CDR1 MNHNS, CDR2 SASEGT. This CDR3 has 15 residues. The chain's CDR3 is CASSEGWDRGAEQFF. The CDR3 DNA reads as TGTGCCAGCAGTGAAGGGTGGGACAGGGGGGCTGAGCAGTTCTTC.

The V gene is TRBV10-2, the J gene TRBJ2-3; TRBD2 matches 10 bases. Germline CDR1 and CDR2: WSHSY and SAAADI. The CDR3 sequence is 16 residues long. The V gene end was trimmed by 4 bases and the J gene end by 4 bases; junction bases not matched to a gene: 8. CDR3 amino acids: CASSASGGRGADTQYF. The CDR3 coding sequence is TGCGCCAGCAGTGCTAGCGGGGGCCGCGGGGCAGATACGCAGTATTTT.

The chain uses TRBV30 and TRBJ2-3; TRBD2 matches 11 bases. The V segment lost 1 base and the J segment 6 bases; nucleotides outside the gene matches: 0. The CDR3 is 13 residues long. Germline CDR1 and CDR2: GTSNPN and SVGIG (reference sequence). CDR3 protein: CAWSGLAGDTQYF. DNA of the CDR3: TGTGCCTGGAGTGGACTAGCGGGGGATACGCAGTATTTT.

CDR3 protein: CASREDRGTGANVLTF. CDR3 nucleotide sequence: TGCGCCAGCAGGGAGGACCGGGGTACTGGGGCCAACGTCCTGACTTTC. The chain couples TRBV5-1 to TRBJ2-6, with a tentative D call TRBD2 (5 bases). Germline V gene lookup returns CDR1 SGHRS and CDR2 YFSETQ. The ends were cut back, 5 bases at V and 2 bases at J, with 14 bases in the middle. The CDR3 totals 16 residues.

CDR3 loop: CASSLAFPDRGQAEQFF. CDR3 sequence (DNA): TGCGCCAGCAGCTTGGCCTTCCCCGACCGAGGGCAGGCCGAGCAGTTCTTC. V is TRBV5-1 and J is TRBJ2-1, with D possibly TRBD2 on 5 matching bases. Per the germline V gene, CDR1 is SGHRS and CDR2 is YFSETQ. This CDR3 has 17 amino acids. V lost 0 bases and J 10 bases, leaving 23 bases between the germline ends. Using reference TRBV5-1 and TRBJ2-1 for the parts outside the CDR3, the full variable domain is KAGVTQTPRYLIKTRGQQVTLSCSPISGHRSVSWYQQTPGQGLQFLFEYFSETQRNKGNFPGRFSGRQFSNSRSEMNVSTLELGDSALYLCASSLAFPDRGQAEQFFGPGTRLTVL.

The V call is TRBV5-5, the J call TRBJ1-1; the match to TRBD1 covers 8 bases. V shed 3 bases and J 0 bases; nucleotides not matched to a gene: 1. Germline CDR1 and CDR2: SGHKS and YYEKEE (reference sequence). CDR3 length: 14 amino acids. CDR3 nucleotides: TGTGCCAGCAGCTGGACAGGGATGAACACTGAAGCTTTCTTT. Amino acid sequence: CASSWTGMNTEAFF.

The chain is built from TRBV6-6 and TRBJ1-6, with D uncertain. The CDR3 has 14 residues. The V and J ends lost 6 bases and 10 bases respectively, with 16 bases between them. Germline values: CDR1 MNHNY, CDR2 SVGAGI (reference sequence). CDR3 DNA: TGTGCCAGCAGCTATATGGACGAGAGGTCACCCCTCCACTTT. Amino acids: CASSYMDERSPLHF.

The chain has TRBV30 and TRBJ2-7; D remains ambiguous. Trimming took off 3 bases at V and 2 bases at J, with 5 bases between the two ends. Germline V gene data show CDR1 as GTSNPN and CDR2 as SVGIG (reference sequence). CDR3 size: 11 residues. The CDR3 sequence is CAWSSAYEQYF. Written as DNA, the CDR3 is TGTGCCTGGAGCTCCGCCTACGAGCAGTACTTC.

The chain links TRBV7-9 to TRBJ2-5; 7 nucleotides align to TRBD2. V lost 7 bases and J lost 3; bases outside the gene matches: 14. The CDR3 length is 16 residues. In germline, CDR1 is SEHNR, CDR2 FQNEAQ (reference sequence). In DNA form, the CDR3 reads TGTGCCAGCATGCTCGTCTCCGGGAGGTCAAAAGAGACCCAGTACTTC. Protein: CASMLVSGRSKETQYF. The complete variable domain, with remaining parts taken from reference TRBV7-9 and TRBJ2-5, reads DTGVSQNPRHKITKRGQNVTFRCDPISEHNRLYWYRQTLGQGPEFLTYFQNEAQLEKSRLLSDRFSAERPKGSFSTLEIQRTEQGDSAMYLCASMLVSGRSKETQYFGPGTRLLVL.

The V and J genes are TRBV2 and TRBJ2-5; 11 nucleotides align to TRBD1. This CDR3 comprises 14 residues. Germline assignment: CDR1 SNHLY and CDR2 FYNNEI. V gave up 6 bases and J gave up 5 bases; unmatched junction bases: 5. This chain's CDR3 is CASRGTGGAETQYF. In nucleotides, the CDR3 is TGTGCCAGCAGAGGGACAGGGGGAGCGGAGACCCAGTACTTC.

The chain employs TRBV5-1 and TRBJ1-5, with unresolved D. V gave up 5 bases and J gave up 6 bases, with 18 bases separating them. CDR1 is SGHRS and CDR2 is YFSETQ in the germline V gene. The length of the CDR3 is 15 residues. Here the CDR3 reads CASRATLGGGQPQHF. CDR3 bases: TGCGCCAGCAGGGCGACGTTGGGTGGAGGTCAGCCCCAGCATTTT.

This clone was seen once. The chain has TRBV6-5 and TRBJ1-2; D uncertain. Germline lookup yields CDR1 MNHEY and CDR2 SVGAGI. V gave up 2 bases and J gave up 2 bases, with 6 bases separating them. The CDR3 covers 13 residues. The CDR3 sequence: CASSYDGNYGYTF. For the CDR3, the DNA is TGTGCCAGCAGTTACGACGGGAACTATGGCTACACCTTC.

The rearrangement links TRBV11-3 to TRBJ1-1, with D maybe TRBD1 (5 bases). Trimming shortened V by 5 bases and J by 1 base, and 14 bases separated the two germline ends. Germline assignment: CDR1 SGHNT and CDR2 YENEEA. The CDR3 sequence is 15 residues long. This CDR3 is CASSPGGRENTEAFF. DNA for the CDR3: TGTGCCAGCAGCCCCGGGGGAAGAGAGAACACTGAAGCTTTCTTT.